This T cell receptor (beta chain) was identified during a study of blood T cell repertoires in COVID-19. J gave up 7 bases and V 4 bases, and 8 bases lay outside the gene matches. The CDR3 runs to 15 residues. TCRdb keeps only in-frame clones here, not all; method: immunoSEQ multiplex PCR. Here the sample spans tens of thousands of clones, almost 90% being singletons. The sample was peripheral blood. The rearrangement joins TRBV23-1 to TRBJ2-1, with 9 bases fitting TRBD1. TRBV23-1 is an open reading frame whose function is uncertain. This sequence was found in a human donor in a cohort sampled during active COVID-19. The CDR3 here is CASSPYRGRRNEQFF. In DNA, the CDR3 is TGCGCCAGCAGTCCGTACAGGGGGCGCAGGAATGAGCAGTTCTTC.